These T cell receptor beta chains were read from a single sample in a study of metastatic and nonmetastatic thyroid tumors. TCRdb re-clonotyped the PCR reads via MiXCR. This sample has about 69,000 clones, with 11% to 15% found just once. The sample taken for sequencing was blood. Receptors were obtained from a male donor with papillary thyroid cancer or a benign thyroid nodule (not recorded which). Some clones in this sample may be carry-over from other donors' samples. CDR3s include the opening cysteine and the closing phenylalanine or tryptophan. The order of the fields is D gene, V gene, J gene, clone size, CDR3 DNA, CDR3 protein. The D gene is left open where the match is weak. Clone size is shown for a subset of rows, as once, few, many or a class of expanded clone.

NA	TRBV9	TRBJ2-6	many	TGTGCCAGCAGCGCGAGATACTCTGGGGCCAACGTCCTGACTTTC	CASSARYSGANVLTF
NA	TRBV14	TRBJ1-5	NA	TGTGCCAGCAGCCCTTATGAGGGACAGCCCCAGCATTTT	CASSPYEGQPQHF
TRBD1	TRBV7-9	TRBJ1-1	many	TGTGCCAGCAGCTTAAGACAGGGACTGAACACTGAAGCTTTCTTT	CASSLRQGLNTEAFF
TRBD1	TRBV18	TRBJ2-1	many	TGTGCCAGCTCACCGACAGGGATAGCCGACAATGAGCAGTTCTTC	CASSPTGIADNEQFF
TRBD2	TRBV12-3/TRBV12-4	TRBJ2-2	many	TGTGCCAGCAGTCGACTAGCGGGAGAGAACACCGGGGAGCTGTTTTTT	CASSRLAGENTGELFF
NA	TRBV9	TRBJ2-6	many	TGTGCCAGCAGCGTAGGAGGGGAGGATGGGGCCAACGTCCTGACTTTC	CASSVGGEDGANVLTF
TRBD1	TRBV28	TRBJ1-1	many	TGTGCCAGCAGTACCCGGGACAGGGGGCCTGAGGACACTGAAGCTTTCTTT	CASSTRDRGPEDTEAFF
TRBD2	TRBV7-8	TRBJ2-2	many	TGTGCCAGCAGCTTAGGAGCGGGAGGGTATACCGGGGAGCTGTTTTTT	CASSLGAGGYTGELFF
TRBD2	TRBV19	TRBJ2-5	NA	TGTGCCAGTAGTCAAGCATCGGGGGGGGTAGAGACCCAGTACTTC	CASSQASGGVETQYF
TRBD2	TRBV28	TRBJ2-1	NA	TGTGCCAGCAGCTTATTGACTAGCGGGGGGGAGGAGCAGTTCTTC	CASSLLTSGGEEQFF
NA	TRBV6-4	TRBJ2-1	many	TGTGCCAGCAGTCGCGAAAGGGCGGAGTACAATGAGCAGTTCTTC	CASSRERAEYNEQFF
TRBD1	TRBV28	TRBJ1-1	many	TGTGCCAGCAGTTTATGGACAGGGGACATGAACACTGAAGCTTTCTTT	CASSLWTGDMNTEAFF
TRBD2	TRBV14	TRBJ2-1	many	TGTGCCAGCAGCCAAGTGGGCGGGAGGGTCGGAGGTGAGCAGTTCTTC	CASSQVGGRVGGEQFF
TRBD1	TRBV4-2	TRBJ1-5	many	TGTGCCAGCAGCCAAGATCGGACAGGGCCCGCTCAGCCCCAGCATTTT	CASSQDRTGPAQPQHF
NA	TRBV6-4	TRBJ2-3	once	TGTGCCAGCAGTGACTCTTGGGTTGCAGGGGGGAGTACAGATACGCAGTATTTT	CASSDSWVAGGSTDTQYF
NA	TRBV12-3/TRBV12-4	TRBJ1-3	many	TGTGCCAGCAGTTTGGGTGGAAACACCATATATTTT	CASSLGGNTIYF
TRBD2	TRBV7-2	TRBJ2-7	NA	TGTGCCAGCAGCTTAAACGGGGGGTTATCCTACGAGCAGTACTTC	CASSLNGGLSYEQYF
NA	TRBV6-1	TRBJ1-3	NA	TGTGCCAGCAGTCCCCAGGGCTCTGGAAACAAAATATATTTT	CASSPQGSGNKIYF
NA	TRBV28	TRBJ1-2	few	TGTGCCAGCAGTTTAACTCCTAACTATGGCTACACCTTC	CASSLTPNYGYTF
TRBD1	TRBV5-4	TRBJ2-2	many	TGTGCCAGCAGCTTGCCGCCGGGACAGGGAGCGGAAGGGGAGCTGTTTTTT	CASSLPPGQGAEGELFF
NA	TRBV30	TRBJ1-4	NA	TGTGCCTGGAGTCCGGGTCCGTTACAGGGTGCACTTAATGAAAAACTGTTTTTT	CAWSPGPLQGALNEKLFF
NA	TRBV18	TRBJ2-5	many	TGTGCCAGTGTCGGGGAGACCCAGTACTTC	CASVGETQYF
TRBD2	TRBV20-1	TRBJ2-3	many	TGCAGTGCTCTAGCGGGAGTGGGCACAGATACGCAGTATTTT	CSALAGVGTDTQYF
TRBD2	TRBV28	TRBJ2-1	many	TGTGCCAGCAGTAAAGGCAGACTAGCTGTCAATGAGCAGTTCTTC	CASSKGRLAVNEQFF
NA	TRBV30	TRBJ2-5	many	TGTGCCTGGAGTGTACAAATCCGGGAGACCCAGTACTTC	CAWSVQIRETQYF
NA	TRBV2	TRBJ1-2	few	TGTGCCAGCAGTGAACTTCTAATGGACGGAGGGGGCTACACCTTC	CASSELLMDGGGYTF
TRBD2	TRBV10-3	TRBJ2-7	NA	TGTGCCATCTCGGGACTAGCGGTAGTCGAGCAGTACTTC	CAISGLAVVEQYF
NA	TRBV7-9	TRBJ2-5	many	TGTGCCAGCAGCCCGGCACAGGGAGAGACCCAGTACTTC	CASSPAQGETQYF
TRBD1	TRBV9	TRBJ2-5	many	TGTGCCAGCAGCCAACTCCTACAGGGGGGTGAGCTGGAGACCCAGTACTTC	CASSQLLQGGELETQYF
NA	TRBV20-1	TRBJ1-6	NA	TGCAGTGCTAGCGCCCCGACAGTTAATTCACCCCTCCACTTT	CSASAPTVNSPLHF
TRBD2	TRBV6-2/TRBV6-3	TRBJ2-1	many	TGTGCCAGCAGCGACGCACTAGCGGGAGGAAATGAGCAGTTCTTC	CASSDALAGGNEQFF
NA	TRBV7-8	TRBJ1-2	NA	TGTGCCAGCAGCTGGACCATCCGGGCTGACTATGGCTACACCTTC	CASSWTIRADYGYTF
NA	TRBV19	TRBJ2-7	many	TGTGCCAGTAGTATCTTGGACCGATCCTACGAGCAGTACTTC	CASSILDRSYEQYF
NA	TRBV12-3/TRBV12-4	TRBJ2-3	many	TGTGCCAGCTTCCAGGGGGGGCGGAATACGCAGTATTTT	CASFQGGRNTQYF
NA	TRBV24-1	TRBJ2-5	many	TGTGCCACCAGCGCCCAAGGAGAAAGGACCCAGTACTTC	CATSAQGERTQYF
TRBD2	TRBV27	TRBJ2-1	many	TGTGCCAGCAGGCGCTCGGGACTAGCGGGGAATGAGCAGTTCTTC	CASRRSGLAGNEQFF
NA	TRBV28	TRBJ1-6	many	TGTGCCAGCAGTTTAGAGCAGAGGAGCTCCTATAATTCACCCCTCCACTTT	CASSLEQRSSYNSPLHF
TRBD1	TRBV19	TRBJ1-1	few	TGTGCCAGTAGCCCGGGACAGTTGAACACTGAAGCTTTCTTT	CASSPGQLNTEAFF